Below, 14 T cell receptor beta chains from the same sample are listed, as sequenced in a study of CD8 T cells in ankylosing spondylitis. Study-wide findings and caveats: Seemingly distinctive of ankylosing spondylitis blood was a TCR beta motif formed by eight highly homologous variants.

TCRdb reanalysed the 5' RACE reads using MiXCR and keeps one entry per CDR3 protein. In the table there are about 800,000 distinct CDR3 sequences, about an eighth of which are singletons. The antigens of these receptors remain unknown. Input material: blood, either unsorted or a sorted T cell fraction (not recorded which). Receptors originate from a male donor with ankylosing spondylitis.

The rearrangement joins TRBV6-5 to TRBJ2-7; a weak D match, TRBD1 (6 bases). The length of the CDR3 is 12 residues. Germline values: CDR1 MNHEY, CDR2 SVGAGI. Trimming took 6 bases from V and 5 from J, leaving 11 bases between them. The CDR3 DNA reads TGTGCCAGCAGGGACAGCATCAACGAGCAGTACTTC. Its protein product is CASRDSINEQYF.

This chain links TRBV5-1 with TRBJ2-5; 7 bases match TRBD1. Germline CDR1 is SGHRS and CDR2 is YFSETQ. V lost 4 bases and J lost 3; bases outside the gene matches: 12. The CDR3 length is 16 residues. The CDR3 sequence is CASSLGTVGLKETQYF. The CDR3 DNA is TGCGCCAGCAGCCTCGGGACAGTAGGGTTGAAAGAGACCCAGTACTTC.

This sequence joins TRBV6-1 and TRBJ1-5; D possibly corresponds to TRBD1 (5 bases). This CDR3 is built from 17 residues. V shed 5 bases and J shed 2 bases, with 19 bases lying between them. CDR1 MNHNS and CDR2 SASEGT come from the germline V gene. The DNA for the CDR3 is TGTGCCAGCAGTCCCTGGGCTTCTGGGGGTGGCAATCAGCCCCAGCATTTT. Residues: CASSPWASGGGNQPQHF.

The chain has TRBV10-3 and TRBJ2-5; TRBD2 is a possible D gene (6 bases). Trimming left V 8 bases short and J 4 bases short, with 14 bases between. CDR1 and CDR2 (germline): ENHRY, SYGVKD. The CDR3 loop spans 13 amino acids. The CDR3 bases are TGTGCCATCCGAACGGGACTCGGAGAGACCCAGTACTTC. Translation gives CAIRTGLGETQYF.

This clonotype was counted only a few times. The chain links TRBV18 to TRBJ1-1, with 9 bases lining up with TRBD1. CDR1 KGHSH and CDR2 LQKENI come from the germline V gene. The CDR3 has 15 amino acids. V gave up 1 base and J gave up 7 bases; unmatched junction bases: 7. DNA of the CDR3: TGTGCCAGCTCACCACTACAGGACAGGGGAGTTGAAGCTTTCTTT. It codes for CASSPLQDRGVEAFF.

This clonotype appeared many times. The chain carries TRBV20-1 and TRBJ1-1; 7 bases are shared with TRBD1. The CDR3 spans 12 residues. Trimming took 3 bases from V and 8 from J; bases not matched to a gene: 6. CDR1 and CDR2 from the germline V gene are DFQATT and SNEGSKA (reference sequence). CDR3 DNA sequence: TGCAGTGCTAGCAAGGGGACAGTCGAAGCTTTCTTT. This codes for CSASKGTVEAFF.

This clonotype has a handful of counts. V and J are TRBV25-1 and TRBJ2-7, with D tentatively TRBD2 (6 bases). CDR3 size: 12 residues. Germline CDR1 MGHDK, CDR2 SYGVNS. Between the trimmed V and J ends, which lost 4 bases and 6 bases, there was a span of 10 bases. Here the CDR3 DNA reads TGTGCCAGCAGTGGGCCGACTAGCGAGCAGTACTTC. Translating gives CASSGPTSEQYF.

V and J are TRBV24-1 and TRBJ2-3, with no clear D. Trimming left V 5 bases short and J 4 bases short, with 12 bases between. This CDR3 contains 14 residues. Germline V gives CDR1 KGHDR, CDR2 SFDVKD. Here the CDR3 reads CATSGSWVADTQYF. CDR3 nucleotide sequence: TGTGCCACCAGTGGGAGCTGGGTTGCAGATACGCAGTATTTT.

This clonotype was found a few times. This chain connects TRBV20-1 to TRBJ1-1, with TRBD1 as a possible D gene (6 bases). Trimming removed 6 bases at V and 3 bases at J, with 17 bases between. Germline-derived CDR1 and CDR2 are DFQATT and SNEGSKA (reference sequence). The CDR3 is 14 residues long. CDR3 sequence: CSAVGGPAYTEAFF. In DNA form, the CDR3 reads TGCAGTGCAGTCGGGGGGCCCGCTTACACTGAAGCTTTCTTT.

V gene TRBV7-9 combines with J gene TRBJ2-2; the D gene could be TRBD1 or TRBD2 (5 bases each). Germline values: CDR1 SEHNR, CDR2 FQNEAQ (reference sequence). The CDR3 sequence is 15 residues long. Deletions cut 0 bases from V and 5 bases from J, with 10 bases between. CDR3 protein: CASSLAPGRTGELFF. CDR3 sequence (DNA): TGTGCCAGCAGCTTAGCGCCAGGGAGAACCGGGGAGCTGTTTTTT.

The rearrangement uses TRBV5-1 and TRBJ2-7, with D perhaps TRBD1 (7 bases). V gave up 7 bases and J gave up 0 bases, with 14 bases separating them. The length of the CDR3 is 14 residues. CDR1 and CDR2 (germline): SGHRS, YFSETQ. The CDR3 DNA is TGCGCCAGCCGGGGGACAGCTAGCTCCTACGAGCAGTACTTC. Protein: CASRGTASSYEQYF.

This clonotype showed up just a few times. The gene calls are TRBV20-1 and TRBJ2-1; 9 nucleotides match TRBD1. The J segment lost 4 bases and the V segment lost 1 base, leaving 11 bases of the junction unmatched. Germline CDR1 DFQATT, CDR2 SNEGSKA (reference sequence). The CDR3 has 17 amino acids. This chain's CDR3 is CSARAGQGIYPYNEQFF. In DNA, the CDR3 is TGCAGTGCTAGAGCGGGACAGGGAATCTATCCTTACAATGAGCAGTTCTTC.

This clonotype was seen a handful of times. This rearrangement joins TRBV20-1 to TRBJ2-5; tentatively, D is TRBD1 or TRBD2 (5 bases each). Germline loops: CDR1 DFQATT, CDR2 SNEGSKA (reference sequence). This CDR3 comprises 12 residues. Deletions cut 4 bases from V and 5 bases from J, with 11 bases between. The CDR3 spells CSAITGAETQYF. The CDR3 DNA follows: TGCAGTGCTATAACCGGGGCTGAGACCCAGTACTTC.

This clonotype was seen a few times. The chain is built from TRBV12-3 or TRBV12-4 and TRBJ1-1; D possibly corresponds to TRBD1 (5 bases). Trimming stripped 6 bases from V and 3 bases from J, with 14 bases between. CDR3 size: 14 residues. In DNA, the CDR3 is TGTGCCAGCAGCCCGATCCGGGGGGACACTGAAGCTTTCTTT. Amino acids: CASSPIRGDTEAFF.